This entry features one T cell receptor (beta chain) sequence. Its antigen remains unidentified. The CDR3 has 15 amino acids. The germline V gene has CDR1 SNHLY and CDR2 FYNNEI. Losses at the gene ends were 7 bases for V and 5 bases for J; bases not matched to a gene: 11. The sample comes from a study of cytomegalovirus exposure and HLA in healthy donors. Study-wide results and limits: Most observed TCR sequences were rare, whereas some public TCRs were detected in many donors. In the analysis, some V segments, TRBV6-2 and TRBV6-3 included, were excluded as indistinguishable.

Every donor was a healthy person donating bone marrow. Vbeta (60) and Jbeta (13) primers were used in the PCR. Produced via immunoSEQ multiplex PCR; TCRdb's table is partial and in-frame only. Of 150,000 or so clones in the sample, roughly 79% are singletons; the top ten hold approximately 0.66%. Source material: PBMCs. The genes are TRBV2 and TRBJ1-2, with TRBD1 matching over 9 bases. This receptor was identified in a male donor in good health and CMV-seronegative. CDR3 sequence reads: CASTSTGTGTYGYTF. As DNA, the CDR3 is TGTGCCAGCACCTCAACCGGGACAGGGACTTATGGCTACACCTTC.